One sample yielded the 29 T cell receptor beta chains listed below, sequenced in a study of blood T cell repertoires in COVID-19. Here immunoSEQ multiplex PCR was the method, and the copy in TCRdb shows in-frame clones only, minus some. This sample has 150,000 to 200,000 clones, with around nine tenths found just once. The sample comprised peripheral blood. Receptors originate from a man in his 60s with active or convalescent COVID-19.

This clone was seen more than once but under ten times. CDR3 residues: CASSGQFNQPQHF. CDR3 bases: TGTGCCAGCTCGGGACAGTTTAATCAGCCCCAGCATTTT. The V call is TRBV2, the J call TRBJ1-5, with 7 bases lining up with TRBD1. Germline CDR1 is SNHLY and CDR2 is FYNNEI. This CDR3 has 13 amino acids. V lost 8 bases to trimming and J lost 4 bases; unmatched junction nucleotides: 5. Full variable domain (rest looked up from reference TRBV2 and TRBJ1-5): EPEVTQTPSHQVTQMGQEVILRCVPISNHLYFYWYRQILGQKVEFLVSFYNNEISEKSEIFDDQFSVERPDGSNFTLKIRSTKLEDSAMYFCASSGQFNQPQHFGDGTRLSIL.

V gene TRBV19 combines with J gene TRBJ1-4; D ambiguous. Germline V gives CDR1 LNHDA, CDR2 SQIVND (reference sequence). V was clipped by 5 bases and J by 7 bases, with 14 bases between them. The CDR3 has 14 residues. CDR3 coding DNA: TGTGCCAGTAGTTTGGTCAACCTAGGTGAAAAACTGTTTTTT. Its protein product is CASSLVNLGEKLFF.

The chain uses TRBV12-2 and TRBJ2-5; TRBD1 was called by the table and not checked on the DNA. TRBV12-2 is a recognized pseudogene. The CDR3 is 14 amino acids. The DNA of the CDR3 is TGTGCAAGTCGCTTAGGACACTTCCAAGAGACCCAGTACTTC. It yields the protein CASRLGHFQETQYF.

The chain recombines TRBV4-1 with TRBJ2-7; 7 bases agree with TRBD1. With 4 bases clipped from V and 3 bases from J, the junction kept 9 bases outside the gene matches. The CDR3 runs 15 residues. Germline assignment: CDR1 MGHRA and CDR2 YSYEKL. CDR3 region: CASSPQTGLSYEQYF. The CDR3 DNA is TGCGCCAGCAGCCCCCAGACAGGGTTGAGCTACGAGCAGTACTTC.

This clone was observed a single time. The chain joins TRBV5-4 to TRBJ2-5, with no clear D. With 2 bases removed from V and 1 base from J, the gap between germline ends came to 9 bases. This CDR3 has 14 residues. Germline V gene sequence: CDR1 SGHNT, CDR2 YYREEE (reference sequence). The CDR3 DNA reads TGTGCCAGCAGCTTCGCAAGAGTCCAAGAGACCCAGTACTTC. Protein product: CASSFARVQETQYF. The full variable domain, in which reference TRBV5-4 and TRBJ2-5 provide the parts outside the CDR3, is ETGVTQSPTHLIKTRGQQVTLRCSSQSGHNTVSWYQQALGQGPQFIFQYYREEENGRGNFPPRFSGLQFPNYSSELNVNALELDDSALYLCASSFARVQETQYFGPGTRLLVL.

J is TRBJ2-7 and V is TRBV13, with D possibly TRBD2 on 5 matching bases. The germline CDR1 and CDR2 sequences are PRHDT and FYEKMQ (reference sequence). V dropped 5 bases and J dropped 3 bases, with 17 bases sitting between them. This CDR3 spans 15 amino acids. The chain's CDR3 is CASSQTRGKGYEQYF. Here the CDR3 DNA reads TGTGCCAGCAGCCAAACACGGGGTAAGGGCTACGAGCAGTACTTC. Full variable domain (missing parts from reference TRBV13 and TRBJ2-7): AAGVIQSPRHLIKEKRETATLKCYPIPRHDTVYWYQQGPGQDPQFLISFYEKMQSDKGSIPDRFSAQQFSDYHSELNMSSLELGDSALYFCASSQTRGKGYEQYFGPGTRLTVT.

This sequence joins TRBV3-1 (or the pseudogene TRBV3-2) and TRBJ2-1; TRBD1 is a possible D gene (6 bases). The V gene lost 1 base and the J gene lost 4 bases, with 11 bases spanning the gap. Germline-derived CDR1 and CDR2 are LGHDT and YNNKEL (reference sequence). The CDR3 extends over 15 amino acids. The CDR3 coding sequence is TGTGCCAGCAGCCAAGGGCAGGGGCTATACAATGAGCAGTTCTTC. It codes for CASSQGQGLYNEQFF.

This chain uses TRBV20-1 with TRBJ1-1, with 8 positions matching TRBD1. V lost 3 bases, J lost 7 bases, and 10 bases stayed unmatched. Germline V CDR1 and CDR2: DFQATT, SNEGSKA (reference sequence). The CDR3 length is 14 residues. The CDR3 protein is CSASPSVGTGEAFF. The CDR3 nucleotides read TGCAGTGCTAGTCCCAGCGTCGGGACAGGTGAAGCTTTCTTT.

V is TRBV3-1 (or the pseudogene TRBV3-2) and J is TRBJ2-4; D may be TRBD1 (5 bases). Per germline, CDR1 LGHDT and CDR2 YNNKEL (reference sequence). This CDR3 region has 18 residues. Trimming took 0 bases from V and 3 from J, leaving 18 bases between them. As DNA, the CDR3 is TGTGCCAGCAGCCAAGAGGCAGGGCGGCTAACTTACAAAAACATTCAGTACTTC. Translated: CASSQEAGRLTYKNIQYF.

V usage is TRBV15 and J usage is TRBJ2-7, with TRBD2 as a possible D gene (6 bases). V dropped 2 bases and J dropped 1 base, with 9 bases sitting between them. In germline, CDR1 is LNHNV, CDR2 YYDKDF (reference sequence). The CDR3 runs 14 residues. CDR3 region: CATSRQGTSYEQYF. The CDR3 DNA reads as TGTGCCACCAGCAGACAAGGGACTTCCTACGAGCAGTACTTC.

This clone was counted between two and nine times. J is TRBJ1-5 and V is TRBV27; 8 bases are shared with TRBD1. Per germline, CDR1 MNHEY and CDR2 SMNVEV (reference sequence). The CDR3 runs 15 residues. The J segment lost 0 bases and the V segment lost 6 bases, leaving 4 bases of the junction unmatched. The CDR3 protein is CASRRTGPSNQPQHF. For the CDR3, the DNA is TGTGCCAGCAGACGGACAGGGCCTAGCAATCAGCCCCAGCATTTT.

This rearrangement joins TRBV4-1 to TRBJ2-7; a possible D gene is TRBD1 (5 bases). Trimming left V 0 bases short and J 2 bases short, with 11 bases between. The germline V gene has CDR1 MGHRA and CDR2 YSYEKL. CDR3 length equals 15 residues. The CDR3 sequence: CASSQEYQGTYEQYF. CDR3 DNA: TGCGCCAGCAGCCAAGAATATCAGGGCACCTACGAGCAGTACTTC.

The chain recombines TRBV11-2 with TRBJ2-7, with D perhaps matching TRBD2 (6 bases). Trimming cost V 0 bases and J 3 bases, with 18 bases left between them. This CDR3 is 17 amino acids long. From germline, CDR1 is SGHAT and CDR2 FQNNGV. CDR3 sequence reads: CASSLDLGSGGIYEQYF. The CDR3 nucleotides are TGTGCCAGCAGCTTAGATCTGGGTAGCGGAGGCATCTACGAGCAGTACTTC.

The rearrangement joins TRBV2 to TRBJ1-5; the D is unclear. Trimming removed 3 bases at V and 9 bases at J, with 9 bases between. Germline lookup yields CDR1 SNHLY and CDR2 FYNNEI. This CDR3 spans 12 amino acids. CDR3 in amino acids: CASSEHRGPQHF. The DNA of the CDR3 is TGTGCCAGCAGTGAGCACCGAGGGCCCCAGCATTTT. Full variable domain (outside the CDR3, taken from reference TRBV2 and TRBJ1-5): EPEVTQTPSHQVTQMGQEVILRCVPISNHLYFYWYRQILGQKVEFLVSFYNNEISEKSEIFDDQFSVERPDGSNFTLKIRSTKLEDSAMYFCASSEHRGPQHFGDGTRLSIL.

The V and J genes are TRBV6-5 and TRBJ1-4, with 8 bases identical to TRBD1. The V segment lost 6 bases and the J segment 8 bases; nucleotides outside the gene matches: 8. Germline CDR1 is MNHEY and CDR2 is SVGAGI. CDR3 length: 14 residues. CDR3 loop: CASRLGQGVEKLFF. The CDR3 DNA follows: TGTGCCAGCAGACTAGGACAGGGAGTGGAAAAACTGTTTTTT.

The chain recombines TRBV11-2 with TRBJ2-7; the D gene is possibly TRBD2 (5 bases). The ends were cut back, 6 bases at V and 4 bases at J, with 10 bases in the middle. The CDR3 covers 12 residues. Germline loops: CDR1 SGHAT, CDR2 FQNNGV. The chain's CDR3 is CASSTTRYEQYF. CDR3 bases: TGTGCCAGCAGTACTACTAGGTACGAGCAGTACTTC.

This clone has a handful of counts. The genes are TRBV2 and TRBJ1-4, with TRBD1 matching 12 bases. The CDR3 length is 16 residues. CDR1 SNHLY and CDR2 FYNNEI come from the germline V gene. After removal of 10 bases from V and 7 bases from J, the junction contained 13 bases not matched to a gene. The CDR3 protein is CAINPGQGALSEKLFF. CDR3 DNA: TGTGCCATCAACCCGGGACAGGGGGCGCTTAGTGAAAAACTGTTTTTT.

V is TRBV5-5 and J is TRBJ1-2; D ambiguous. Looked up from germline, CDR1 is SGHKS and CDR2 is YYEKEE (reference sequence). This CDR3 contains 15 residues. Trimming removed 1 base at V and 5 bases at J, with 15 bases between. The CDR3 nucleotides read TGTGCCAGCAGCTTGAGCGATCCGACTTCTTATGGCTACACCTTC. This codes for CASSLSDPTSYGYTF.

J is TRBJ1-1 and V is TRBV5-4; D remains unclear. The V gene lost 4 bases and the J gene lost 5 bases, with 12 bases spanning the gap. Germline V gene lookup returns CDR1 SGHNT and CDR2 YYREEE (reference sequence). This CDR3 has 13 amino acids. The CDR3 is CASSTGTETEAFF. Written as DNA, the CDR3 is TGTGCCAGCAGCACCGGAACAGAGACTGAAGCTTTCTTT. Supplemented by reference TRBV5-4 and TRBJ1-1, the full variable domain reads ETGVTQSPTHLIKTRGQQVTLRCSSQSGHNTVSWYQQALGQGPQFIFQYYREEENGRGNFPPRFSGLQFPNYSSELNVNALELDDSALYLCASSTGTETEAFFGQGTRLTVV.

Concerning this clone itself: Sequence at one end of the junction differs from germline and may be a read error. The chain uses TRBV7-9 and TRBJ2-5; 13 bases are a match to TRBD2. CDR3 length equals 15 residues. Germline V gives CDR1 SEHNR, CDR2 FQNEAQ (reference sequence). CDR3 sequence reads: CVSSPRTSGGETQYF. The CDR3 nucleotides are TGTGTCAGCAGCCCTCGGACTAGCGGGGGAGAGACCCAGTACTTC.

V and J are TRBV2 and TRBJ1-1; weak D call: TRBD1 (5 bases). V was pared by 6 bases and J by 5 bases, with 10 bases between. Germline CDR1 SNHLY, CDR2 FYNNEI. The CDR3 has 12 amino acids. CDR3 in amino acids: CASRGLGTEAFF. The CDR3, as DNA: TGTGCCAGCAGGGGACTGGGAACTGAAGCTTTCTTT.

This clone was seen only once. The chain has TRBV7-9 and TRBJ2-3, with TRBD2 identical over 11 bases. V shed 4 bases, J shed 0 bases, and the junction held 12 bases outside the gene matches. CDR1 is SEHNR and CDR2 is FQNEAQ in the germline V gene (reference sequence). CDR3 length: 19 amino acids. The CDR3: CASSSASKLAGDSTDTQYF. The DNA for the CDR3 is TGTGCCAGCAGCTCAGCTTCCAAACTAGCGGGAGATAGCACAGATACGCAGTATTTT. Drawing the rest from reference TRBV7-9 and TRBJ2-3, the complete variable domain is DTGVSQNPRHKITKRGQNVTFRCDPISEHNRLYWYRQTLGQGPEFLTYFQNEAQLEKSRLLSDRFSAERPKGSFSTLEIQRTEQGDSAMYLCASSSASKLAGDSTDTQYFGPGTRLTVL.

This clone was picked up a small number of times. The chain uses TRBV12-5 and TRBJ1-6, with 7 bases identical to TRBD1. This CDR3 spans 14 amino acids. Looked up from germline, CDR1 is LGHNT and CDR2 is FRNRAP. Trimming at V came to 5 bases and at J to 4 bases, leaving 2 bases not matched to a gene. This CDR3 reads CASGPGQYNSPLHF. CDR3 sequence (DNA): TGTGCTAGTGGTCCGGGACAGTATAATTCACCCCTCCACTTT.

This rearrangement joins TRBV6-5 to TRBJ2-7, with D perhaps matching TRBD1 (6 bases). The CDR3 totals 15 residues. Germline V gene sequence: CDR1 MNHEY, CDR2 SVGAGI. V dropped 5 bases and J dropped 3 bases, with 17 bases sitting between them. This CDR3 reads CASSKRQAPSYEQYF. CDR3 DNA sequence: TGTGCCAGCAGTAAAAGACAGGCACCCAGCTACGAGCAGTACTTC.

This chain links TRBV7-6 with TRBJ1-1; possibly TRBD1 for D (5 bases). CDR3 size: 15 residues. V was shortened by 0 bases and J by 0 bases, with 8 bases between the two germline ends. In germline, CDR1 is SGHVS, CDR2 FNYEAQ. Written as DNA, the CDR3 is TGTGCCAGCAGCTTAGCGATGGACATGAACACTGAAGCTTTCTTT. Translation gives CASSLAMDMNTEAFF.

In DNA, the CDR3 is TGTGCCAGCAGCTTCGGAGCCAACAATGAGCAGTTCTTC. Amino acid sequence: CASSFGANNEQFF. The chain combines TRBV11-3 with TRBJ2-1; D is uncertain. Trimming stripped 3 bases from V and 5 bases from J, with 8 bases between. Looked up from germline, CDR1 is SGHNT and CDR2 is YENEEA. There are 13 residues in the CDR3.

The genes are TRBV6-5 and TRBJ1-6; the match to TRBD1 covers 7 bases. Germline V gene data show CDR1 as MNHEY and CDR2 as SVGAGI. The CDR3 loop spans 14 amino acids. V was clipped by 8 bases and J by 7 bases; unmatched bases: 8. The CDR3 DNA reads as TGTGCCAGCCAATTACAGGGGTGGAATTCACCCCTCCACTTT. Amino acids: CASQLQGWNSPLHF.

J is TRBJ1-5 and V is TRBV6-5, with D uncertain. V gave up 7 bases and J gave up 10 bases, with 14 bases separating them. Germline loops: CDR1 MNHEY, CDR2 SVGAGI. There are 12 residues in the CDR3. CDR3 region: CASTQVGSPQHF. CDR3 sequence (DNA): TGTGCCAGCACTCAGGTTGGATCCCCCCAGCATTTT.

The chain links TRBV10-2 to TRBJ2-2, with a weak D call TRBD2 (6 bases). There are 16 residues in the CDR3. Per the germline V gene, CDR1 is WSHSY and CDR2 is SAAADI. The V end lost 3 bases, the J end lost 7 bases, and 18 bases lay between the germline ends. The CDR3 DNA follows: TGCGCCAGCAGTGACAACCCGGGACTCCAGGGCGGGGAGCTGTTTTTT. Protein: CASSDNPGLQGGELFF.